The present T cell receptor beta chain was sequenced within a study of blood T cell repertoires in COVID-19. Study-wide background: Donors in the United States, Italy and Spain gave samples during acute or convalescent COVID-19. T cells, B-cell-depleted T cells, or PBMCs supplied cDNA or gDNA.

V lost 3 bases and J lost 7; bases outside the gene matches: 11. This CDR3 contains 15 residues. Germline V gives CDR1 GTSNPN, CDR2 SVGIG (reference sequence). Those enrolled in Seattle joined during active infection and were followed longitudinally afterward. How the authors handled the data: Cell counts per sample came from amplifying reference gene primers. Method: immunoSEQ multiplex PCR; TCRdb's copy keeps in-frame clones and lacks some. Clone size and V and J calls were adopted from that table, with D and trimming inferred from the DNA. The sample shows 150,000 to 200,000 clones, roughly nine tenths of them seen only once.

This receptor was taken from a woman aged 55-69 years with COVID-19, enrolled during active disease. V is TRBV30 and J is TRBJ1-5; 8 nucleotides line up with TRBD1. Sequencing was carried out using peripheral blood. The CDR3, as DNA: TGTGCCTGGAGCGGGGGGACAGGAGGGGACCAGCCCCAGCATTTT. This gives the protein CAWSGGTGGDQPQHF.